One sample yielded the 10 T cell receptor beta chains listed below, sequenced in a study of molecular identifiers for immune sequencing clone quantification. TCRdb ran MiXCR on the PCR reads and lists one entry per CDR3 protein. Among hundreds of thousands of distinct CDR3 sequences listed, about 21% were seen once. The sequenced sample consisted of naive CD8+ T cells from blood, with Jurkat cell RNA spiked in. Subset described: FACS-sorted CD8+CD4-CCR7+CD45RA+ naive T cells. These receptors were collected from a human donor in good health. Some libraries in this study had Jurkat cell RNA spiked in.

In its sample, this clonotype was seen many times. This CDR3 is CASSVGGEQFF. As DNA, the CDR3 is TGTGCCAGCAGCGTTGGGGGAGAGCAGTTCTTC. This chain uses TRBV2 with TRBJ2-1; D is tentatively TRBD1 or TRBD2 (5 bases each). The CDR3 has 11 amino acids. Trimming took 6 bases from V and 10 from J, leaving 10 bases between them. The germline gives CDR1 SNHLY, CDR2 FYNNEI.

This clonotype was recorded many times. This sequence joins TRBV7-9 and TRBJ2-3; 10 bases fit TRBD1. Germline V gives CDR1 SEHNR, CDR2 FQNEAQ (reference sequence). The CDR3 has 19 residues. The V segment lost 4 bases and the J segment 3 bases; nucleotides outside the gene matches: 16. The CDR3 spells CASSSLERQGALFTDTQYF. The CDR3 DNA reads TGTGCCAGCAGCTCCCTAGAGCGACAGGGGGCGCTTTTTACAGATACGCAGTATTTT.

This clonotype was found many times. The chain employs TRBV7-9 and TRBJ2-7; D ambiguous. V was pared by 2 bases and J by 2 bases, with 13 bases between. The germline CDR1 and CDR2 sequences are SEHNR and FQNEAQ (reference sequence). There are 15 residues in the CDR3. Here the CDR3 reads CASSLKVGRTYEQYF. The CDR3 DNA is TGTGCCAGCAGCTTAAAAGTGGGCAGAACCTACGAGCAGTACTTC.

Details on this clonotype: This sequence may be a read error, since a much larger clone differs from it by one base. The rearrangement uses TRBV6-2 or TRBV6-3 and TRBJ1-5; TRBD1 matches at 7 bases. CDR1 MNHEY and CDR2 SVGEGT come from the germline V gene. This CDR3 spans 19 amino acids. The CDR3 sequence is CASSYSRDRDLHSNQPQRF. In DNA, the CDR3 is TGTGCCAGCAGTTACTCCCGAGACAGGGATCTACATAGCAATCAGCCCCAGCGTTTT.

Ten or more counts support this clonotype. The rearrangement links TRBV7-9 to TRBJ2-1; 7 positions match TRBD2. CDR3 length equals 16 residues. V lost 5 bases, J lost 4 bases, and 11 bases stayed unmatched. Germline-derived CDR1 and CDR2 are SEHNR and FQNEAQ (reference sequence). Here the CDR3 DNA reads TGTGCCAGCAGCCAAAGAGCGGGATCCAGGTACAATGAGCAGTTCTTC. Translating it yields CASSQRAGSRYNEQFF.

The rearrangement uses TRBV7-9 and TRBJ2-3; D gene uncertain. This CDR3 comprises 16 residues. Germline CDR1 is SEHNR and CDR2 is FQNEAQ (reference sequence). Trimming removed 6 bases at V and 0 bases at J, with 16 bases between. CDR3 bases: TGTGCCAGCAGAAGTCTCGTGGGGTTCAGCACAGATACGCAGTATTTT. Protein: CASRSLVGFSTDTQYF.

This clonotype was seen ten or more times. The chain joins TRBV2 to TRBJ1-4; TRBD1 agrees at 7 bases. Losses at the gene ends were 6 bases for V and 4 bases for J; bases not matched to a gene: 5. CDR3 length: 14 residues. Germline loops: CDR1 SNHLY, CDR2 FYNNEI. CDR3 in DNA: TGTGCCAGCAGGGAGGGACAGATTAATGAAAAACTGTTTTTT. Translated: CASREGQINEKLFF.

For this clonotype: This may stem from a read error, because a much larger clone lies one nucleotide away. The chain employs TRBV29-1 and TRBJ2-7; D unresolved. Germline CDR1 and CDR2: SQVTM and ANQGSEA. The CDR3 loop spans 11 amino acids. The CDR3 DNA sequence: TGCGGCGTTGAAGTCCACCGGGTGCAGTACTTC. Its protein is CGVEVHRVQYF.

This clonotype was recorded many times. V is TRBV27 and J is TRBJ2-7; no definite D call. Germline CDR1 reads MNHEY; CDR2 reads SMNVEV (reference sequence). The CDR3 covers 15 residues. Between the trimmed V and J ends, which lost 5 bases and 2 bases, there was a span of 16 bases. The CDR3 protein is CASSPGREITYEQYF. In DNA, the CDR3 is TGTGCCAGCAGTCCAGGCCGAGAGATTACCTACGAGCAGTACTTC.

Concerning this clonotype itself: A read error may be the cause here, since a much bigger clone is one base away. V gene TRBV2 combines with J gene TRBJ2-2; 7 nucleotides line up with TRBD1. The CDR3 contains 16 residues. CDR1 is SNHLY and CDR2 is FYNNEI in the germline V gene. V lost 4 bases and J lost 3; bases outside the gene matches: 8. The CDR3 region is CASSAQGTVDTGELFF. CDR3 sequence (DNA): TGTGCCAGCAGTGCCCAGGGGACAGTCGACACCGGGGAGCTGTTTTTT.